The source of this T cell receptor (beta chain) is a study of blood T cells in healthy people across ages. The table lists this clonotype with a count of one. Its antigen is as yet unknown. Compared with germline, one end of the junction differs, possibly owing to a read error. The CDR3 has 15 residues. Germline CDR1 and CDR2: SGHRS and YFSETQ. The study, taken as a whole, reports: Naive and antigen-experienced cells could not be conclusively compared, given unsorted PBMCs.

The authors ran a second PCR of 7 to 11 cycles using a sample-barcoded 5' primer and a J-beta primer mix. TCRdb reanalysed the 5' RACE reads using MiXCR and keeps one entry per CDR3 protein. This sample has about 970,000 distinct CDR3 sequences, with around 54% found just once. The TCR comes from a woman in her sixties in good health. Sequenced input: blood. The chain recombines TRBV5-1 with TRBJ2-1; the D gene could be TRBD1 or TRBD2 (6 bases each). CDR3 residues: CASSLEPGANNEQFF. The CDR3 nucleotides are TGCGCCAGCAGCTTGGAGCCGGGGGCTAACAATGAACAGTTCTTC.